Listed below are T cell receptor beta chains from one sample, sequenced in a study of T cell changes during pregnancy in multiple sclerosis. Here immunoSEQ multiplex PCR was the method, and the copy in TCRdb shows in-frame clones only, minus some. The sample carries 100,000 to 150,000 clones, approximately 94% recorded once. The sample consisted of peripheral blood, taken before pregnancy. These receptors originate from a female donor with multiple sclerosis, enrolled in a pregnancy study. Both conserved end residues are part of each CDR3. Fields, in order: clone size, J gene, D gene, V gene, CDR3 DNA, CDR3 protein. D genes are given only for firm matches. Only part of the rows carry a size: once, few, many, or a class if the clone is expanded.

once	TRBJ2-5	TRBD2	TRBV7-3	TGTGCCAGCAGCGCGGGGGGGGGCATCCAAGAGACCCAGTACTTC	CASSAGGGIQETQYF
few	TRBJ1-6	NA	TRBV9	TGTGCCAGCAGCGTAGGTGAGGGGGTTAGGGGTTCACCCCTCCACTTT	CASSVGEGVRGSPLHF
NA	TRBJ2-7	NA	TRBV7-9	TGTGCCAGCAGCTTAGATAGAGTTTACGAGCAGTACTTC	CASSLDRVYEQYF
NA	TRBJ2-7	NA	TRBV6-4	TGTGCCAGCAGTAGCGATTACGAGCAGTACTTC	CASSSDYEQYF
NA	TRBJ2-2	NA	TRBV10-2	TGCGCCAGCAGAAAGACAGTTACCGGGGAGCTGTTTTTT	CASRKTVTGELFF
NA	TRBJ1-4	NA	TRBV28	TGTGCCAGCAGTGCACCGAGCGAAAAACTGTTTTTT	CASSAPSEKLFF
NA	TRBJ1-1	NA	TRBV29-1	TGCAGCGCCCGGGGAGGGGGCACTGAAGCTTTCTTT	CSARGGGTEAFF
NA	TRBJ2-2	TRBD2	TRBV7-3	TGTGCCAGCAGCTTAATAGGCGGGGGGCCCGGGGAGCTGTTTTTT	CASSLIGGGPGELFF
few	TRBJ2-1	TRBD2	TRBV15	TGTGCCACCACTAGCGGGAGGGCCGACAATGAGCAGTTCTTC	CATTSGRADNEQFF
NA	TRBJ2-1	TRBD2	TRBV19	TGTGCCAGCGGACTAGCCCCCTACAATGAGCAGTTCTTC	CASGLAPYNEQFF
NA	TRBJ1-6	TRBD1	TRBV10-3	TGTGCCATCAGTCGACAGGGTCGTTCACCCCTCCACTTT	CAISRQGRSPLHF
NA	TRBJ1-6	NA	TRBV6-5	TGTGCCACCCGTAGCGGGGTGGGAAATTCACCCCTCCACTTT	CATRSGVGNSPLHF
NA	TRBJ2-3	NA	TRBV5-4	TGTGCCAGCAGACAAGGACACGGCACAGATACGCAGTATTTT	CASRQGHGTDTQYF
NA	TRBJ1-5	NA	TRBV10-3	TGTGCCATCAGTGAGTCCGGGGTCGGTCAGCCCCAGCATTTT	CAISESGVGQPQHF
NA	TRBJ1-4	NA	TRBV10-3	TGTGCCATCAGCGACACAGGGAGGGAGGGTGAAAAACTGTTTTTT	CAISDTGREGEKLFF